The 8 T cell receptor beta chains below were found in one sample sequenced in a study of lymphopenia after photon versus proton radiotherapy. The assay was immunoSEQ multiplex PCR, and TCRdb's table has in-frame clones only and misses some. The sample contains fewer than 20,000 clones, roughly 90% of which appear only once. Sequenced material: peripheral blood, taken from a patient treated with photon-based radiotherapy. The receptors derive from a woman between 40 and 55 years old with cholangiocarcinoma.

The V call is TRBV28, the J call TRBJ2-4, with 8 bases fitting TRBD2. Germline CDR1 is MDHEN and CDR2 is SYDVKM. V shed 2 bases and J 6 bases; nucleotides not matched to a gene: 6. The CDR3 totals 15 residues. Written as DNA, the CDR3 is TGTGCCAGCAGTTTACCCTCACGGGAGGGAAACATTCAGTACTTC. Translation gives CASSLPSREGNIQYF.

This sequence joins TRBV5-1 and TRBJ2-7, with TRBD1 as a possible D gene (6 bases). The CDR3 extends over 14 amino acids. Trimming removed 4 bases from V and 0 bases from J, with 11 bases in between. Germline CDR1 SGHRS, CDR2 YFSETQ. In DNA form, the CDR3 reads TGCGCCAGCAGCAAGGACAGCGTCTCCTACGAGCAGTACTTC. Amino acids: CASSKDSVSYEQYF.

The chain joins TRBV5-4 to TRBJ2-1; a possible D gene is TRBD2 (6 bases). Germline assignment: CDR1 SGHNT and CDR2 YYREEE (reference sequence). V was cut by 4 bases and J by 7 bases, with 18 bases left in between. CDR3 length: 15 amino acids. In nucleotides, the CDR3 is TGTGCCAGCAGCCCCCCCGGGAGACGGTCGAATGAGCAGTTCTTC. It specifies CASSPPGRRSNEQFF.

The chain joins TRBV4-3 to TRBJ1-2; D gene unclear. V dropped 0 bases and J dropped 8 bases, with 16 bases sitting between them. Looked up from germline, CDR1 is LGHNA and CDR2 is YSLEER. The CDR3 runs to 15 residues. In nucleotides, the CDR3 is TGCGCCAGCAGCCAAGATCCAGAAGGTATTAGCGGCTACACCTTC. It encodes CASSQDPEGISGYTF.

This clone was recorded once. Other DNA sequences in the sample encode the same CDR3. This chain connects TRBV19 to TRBJ1-2; tentative D call: TRBD1 (6 bases). The length of the CDR3 is 14 residues. CDR1 is LNHDA and CDR2 is SQIVND in the germline V gene (reference sequence). V was shortened by 7 bases and J by 6 bases, with 18 bases between the two germline ends. CDR3 sequence (DNA): TGTGCCAGTACCCTCGGGGGGCCTAGTAATGGCTACACCTTC. It codes for CASTLGGPSNGYTF.

This chain connects TRBV29-1 to TRBJ1-1; TRBD1 aligns across 9 bases. Looked up from germline, CDR1 is SQVTM and CDR2 is ANQGSEA. The CDR3 totals 13 residues. Trimming cost V 7 bases and J 5 bases; bases outside gene matches: 8. CDR3 sequence reads: CSAGGTGLTEAFF. The CDR3, as DNA: TGCAGCGCGGGGGGGACAGGGTTGACTGAAGCTTTCTTT.

For this clone: At one end, the junction sequence differs from germline, possibly due to a read error. The J gene is TRBJ1-1, the V gene TRBV7-7; no firm D call. This CDR3 has 13 residues. The germline V gene encodes CDR1 SSHAT and CDR2 FNYEAQ (reference sequence). This CDR3 is CASSLNRNTEAFF. The CDR3 DNA reads as TGTGCTAGCAGCTTAAATAGAAACACTGAAGCTTTCTTT.

This chain joins TRBV28 and TRBJ1-2; tentatively, D is TRBD1 (5 bases). V gave up 3 bases and J gave up 7 bases, with 18 bases separating them. In germline, CDR1 is MDHEN, CDR2 SYDVKM. CDR3 length: 15 residues. CDR3 sequence (DNA): TGTGCCAGCAGTTTGGCTATTTTCGGGGGGACTGGCTACACCTTC. It yields the protein CASSLAIFGGTGYTF.